These T cell receptor beta chains were read from a single sample in a study of blood T cell repertoires in COVID-19. The assay was immunoSEQ multiplex PCR, and TCRdb's table has in-frame clones only and misses some. The profile shows around 200,000 clones, about 87% of them singletons. Sequenced: peripheral blood. The receptor source for this set is a man in his forties with active or convalescent COVID-19. The CDR3 runs from the conserved cysteine through the conserved F or W. The D gene is left open where the match is weak. Part of the rows lack a size; the others show once, few, many or a class for expanded clones.

V gene	J gene	D gene	clone size	CDR3 DNA	CDR3 protein
TRBV3-1/TRBV3-2	TRBJ2-3	TRBD2	-	TGTGCCAGCAGCCGCCTCGAGGCGGGGGGGCGGTATACGCAGTATTTT	CASSRLEAGGRYTQYF
TRBV28	TRBJ2-7	TRBD1	-	TGTGCCAGCAGTTCCTCGACAGGGACCTACGAGCAGTACTTC	CASSSSTGTYEQYF
TRBV5-4	TRBJ2-1	-	once	TGTGCCAGCAGCACCGGGACAACGAACAATGAGCAGTTCTTC	CASSTGTTNNEQFF
TRBV27	TRBJ2-7	-	many	TGTGCCAGCAGTTTAAGTCCCCCCGGGACTGAAAATTCCTACGAGCAGTACTTC	CASSLSPPGTENSYEQYF
TRBV10-3	TRBJ2-3	TRBD2	-	TGTGCCATCCGGACTAGCGAAGGCACAGATACGCAGTATTTT	CAIRTSEGTDTQYF
TRBV5-6	TRBJ2-1	-	-	TGTGCCAGCAGCCCACGACAGGCAGAAAATGAGCAGTTCTTC	CASSPRQAENEQFF
TRBV6-2/TRBV6-3	TRBJ2-5	TRBD2	-	TGTGCCAGCAGCCTCGCGGGGGGGGGCCAAGAGACCCAGTACTTC	CASSLAGGGQETQYF
TRBV7-3	TRBJ2-5	TRBD2	-	TGTGCCAGCAGCTTAACGGGTCGGAGGCGGGGGGCCGTCGGAGAGACCCAGTACTTC	CASSLTGRRRGAVGETQYF
TRBV5-1	TRBJ1-4	-	few	TGCGCCAGCAGCGAGGCAACTAATGAAAAACTGTTTTTT	CASSEATNEKLFF
TRBV28	TRBJ1-2	-	-	TGCGCCAGCAGTTCTCCAGGGGTAGGCTATGGCTACACCTTC	CASSSPGVGYGYTF
TRBV3-1/TRBV3-2	TRBJ2-3	-	-	TGTGCCAGCAGCCAAGATTTGTCGGGGGGCACAGATACGCAGTATTTT	CASSQDLSGGTDTQYF
TRBV25-1	TRBJ1-6	-	-	TGTGCCAGCAGTGAATTGAGAGGGTCCTATAATTCACCCCTCCACTTT	CASSELRGSYNSPLHF
TRBV11-3	TRBJ2-6	-	-	TGTGCCAGCAGCCCCCGAGGCTCTGGGGCCAACGTCCTGACTTTC	CASSPRGSGANVLTF
TRBV19	TRBJ1-5	-	few	TGTGCCAGTAGTCCGGCGACAGGTCGAGGCAATCAGCCCCAGCATTTT	CASSPATGRGNQPQHF
TRBV2	TRBJ2-1	-	-	TGTGCCAGCAGTGAAGGACTCGGTGATGAGCAGTTCTTC	CASSEGLGDEQFF
TRBV4-3	TRBJ2-5	TRBD1	few	TGCGCCAGCAGCCATTCCCACAGGGGCCAAGAGACCCAGTACTTC	CASSHSHRGQETQYF
TRBV6-5	TRBJ1-2	-	-	TGTGCCAGCAGTTATCCGCAGGGAGCGGGAAACTATGGCTACACCTTC	CASSYPQGAGNYGYTF
TRBV9	TRBJ1-2	-	-	TGTGCCAGCAGCGCAACGGGGGACCGAGGAGGCTACACCTTC	CASSATGDRGGYTF
TRBV7-2	TRBJ2-2	TRBD2	-	TGTGCCAGCAGCTCTTACCTAGCGGGGGAGGTCACCGGGGAGCTGTTTTTT	CASSSYLAGEVTGELFF
TRBV7-9	TRBJ2-5	-	-	TGTGCCAGCAGCAGACTAGAAGAGACCCAGTACTTC	CASSRLEETQYF
TRBV27	TRBJ2-1	-	-	TGTGCCAGCAGTCCAGGCCGTATAGAAAATGAGCAGTTCTTC	CASSPGRIENEQFF
TRBV24-1	TRBJ2-5	TRBD2	-	TGTGCCACCAGTGATTTGGTCGGGAGGGAGACCCAGTACTTC	CATSDLVGRETQYF
TRBV12-3/TRBV12-4	TRBJ1-2	-	-	TGTGCCAGCAGTTTGCGGGACGACTATGGCTACACCTTC	CASSLRDDYGYTF
TRBV6-4	TRBJ1-1	TRBD1	few	TGTGCCAGCAGCGGGACAGGGGGCATGGGTGAAGCTTTCTTT	CASSGTGGMGEAFF
TRBV19	TRBJ1-1	-	once	TGTGCCAGTAGTATAGGGCCCCAAGGGGCTAACACTGAAGCTTTCTTT	CASSIGPQGANTEAFF
TRBV6-2/TRBV6-3	TRBJ1-1	TRBD1	few	TGTGCCAGCAGTAAAAACAGGGGGCTGAACACTGAAGCTTTCTTT	CASSKNRGLNTEAFF
TRBV7-9	TRBJ2-2	TRBD2	few	TGTGCCAGCAGCTTAGCCACGGGGGGGAACACCGGGGAGCTGTTTTTT	CASSLATGGNTGELFF